The next 10 T cell receptor beta chains were all read from a single sample in a study of CD8 T cells in Susac syndrome. Random hexamers were used to reverse transcribe 0.5 to 1 ug of RNA. TCRdb redid the calling of the immunoSEQ multiplex PCR reads with MiXCR, one entry per CDR3 protein. The sample lists a few hundred thousand distinct CDR3 sequences; 92% were seen once. The sample comprised CD8+ T cells from PBMCs. These receptors were taken from a human donor with multiple sclerosis.

This CDR3 reads CSVSSITGELFF. The DNA for the CDR3 is TGCAGCGTTTCTTCCATCACCGGGGAGCTGTTTTTT. The V call is TRBV29-1, the J call TRBJ2-2; D is unclear. The CDR3 sequence is 12 residues long. Germline CDR1 is SQVTM and CDR2 is ANQGSEA. The V end lost 5 bases, the J end lost 4 bases, and 8 bases lay between the germline ends.

In DNA, the CDR3 is TGTGCCAGTACCTGGGGACGGACAAACACTGAAGCTTTCTTT. Its translation is CASTWGRTNTEAFF. V and J are TRBV19 and TRBJ1-1, with a tentative D call TRBD1 (5 bases). The CDR3 length is 14 residues. From germline, CDR1 is LNHDA and CDR2 SQIVND (reference sequence). The V end lost 7 bases, the J end lost 2 bases, and 14 bases lay between the germline ends.

The chain links TRBV9 to TRBJ2-1, with D tentatively TRBD2 (6 bases). Germline CDR1 and CDR2: SGDLS and YYNGEE. V was clipped by 2 bases and J by 5 bases, with 11 bases between them. This CDR3 is 14 amino acids long. The CDR3 DNA follows: TGTGCCAGCAGCGTGCAGGGAGGCCACAATGAGCAGTTCTTC. Its protein is CASSVQGGHNEQFF.

The chain employs TRBV19 and TRBJ2-7; 8 bases map to TRBD1. This CDR3 contains 14 residues. Germline V lookup: CDR1 LNHDA, CDR2 SQIVND (reference sequence). The V segment lost 6 bases and the J segment 4 bases; nucleotides outside the gene matches: 8. The CDR3 region has the DNA TGTGCCAGTAGCCCCGGGACAGGACAATACGAGCAGTACTTC. It encodes CASSPGTGQYEQYF. The entire variable domain, with the rest obtained from reference TRBV19 and TRBJ2-7, is as follows: DGGITQSPKYLFRKEGQNVTLSCEQNLNHDAMYWYRQDPGQGLRLIYYSQIVNDFQKGDIAEGYSVSREKKESFPLTVTSAQKNPTAFYLCASSPGTGQYEQYFGPGTRLTVT.

J is TRBJ1-3 and V is TRBV12-3 or TRBV12-4; D is perhaps TRBD1 (5 bases). CDR3 size: 13 residues. V lost 6 bases to trimming and J lost 4 bases, with 10 bases between them. CDR3 region: CASRGDFGNTIYF. Written as DNA, the CDR3 is TGTGCCAGCAGAGGGGACTTCGGAAACACCATATATTTT.

V usage is TRBV11-2 and J usage is TRBJ2-7; D uncertain. The length of the CDR3 is 13 residues. Trimming shortened V by 7 bases and J by 0 bases, and 10 bases separated the two germline ends. Per the germline V gene, CDR1 is SGHAT and CDR2 is FQNNGV. The CDR3 DNA reads as TGTGCCAGCAAGACGTTCAGCTCCTACGAGCAGTACTTC. It is translated as CASKTFSSYEQYF.

CDR3 loop: CASRPALPVNTEAFF. Here the CDR3 DNA reads TGTGCCAGCCGCCCTGCCTTGCCGGTGAACACTGAAGCTTTCTTT. V gene TRBV7-9 combines with J gene TRBJ1-1; D is ambiguous. This CDR3 is built from 15 residues. V shed 8 bases and J shed 0 bases, with 16 bases lying between them. Germline V gene sequence: CDR1 SEHNR, CDR2 FQNEAQ (reference sequence).

The rearrangement joins TRBV7-9 to TRBJ1-2, with D tentatively TRBD1 (5 bases). The ends were cut back, 0 bases at V and 0 bases at J, with 17 bases in the middle. CDR1 is SEHNR, CDR2 FQNEAQ, per germline (reference sequence). The CDR3 totals 18 residues. The CDR3 region is CASSLAPHGGVTNYGYTF. DNA for the CDR3: TGTGCCAGCAGCTTAGCACCCCACGGGGGAGTGACTAACTATGGCTACACCTTC. Full variable domain (rest looked up from reference TRBV7-9 and TRBJ1-2): DTGVSQNPRHKITKRGQNVTFRCDPISEHNRLYWYRQTLGQGPEFLTYFQNEAQLEKSRLLSDRFSAERPKGSFSTLEIQRTEQGDSAMYLCASSLAPHGGVTNYGYTFGSGTRLTVV.

CDR3 protein: CSAIRTSEVTGELFF. CDR3 in DNA: TGCAGTGCTATCCGGACTAGCGAGGTCACCGGGGAGCTGTTTTTT. The chain combines TRBV20-1 with TRBJ2-2; TRBD2 matches 9 bases. Germline values: CDR1 DFQATT, CDR2 SNEGSKA (reference sequence). V was clipped by 4 bases and J by 4 bases; unmatched bases: 7. The CDR3 totals 15 residues.

This chain joins TRBV5-6 and TRBJ2-1; weak D call: TRBD2 (5 bases). The CDR3 consists of 15 residues. Trimming took 4 bases from V and 0 from J, leaving 11 bases between them. CDR1 and CDR2 from the germline V gene are SGHDT and YYEEEE. Here the CDR3 reads CASSPPGGSYNEQFF. The CDR3 DNA follows: TGTGCCAGCAGCCCCCCCGGAGGCTCCTACAATGAGCAGTTCTTC.